The rows below give T cell receptor beta chains drawn from one sample of a study of persistence of HIV-infected CD4 T cells. Clones were sequenced by immunoSEQ multiplex PCR, and TCRdb holds only the in-frame ones, with some missing. Among 50,000 or so clones listed, around 75% were seen once. No antigens are known for them. The input for sequencing was CD4+ T cells sorted from PBMCs after roughly 18-hour stimulation, taken from a patient who received antiretroviral therapy. Receptor source: an adult man with HIV who was CMV-seropositive. Each CDR3 is given with its conserved first and last residue. Each record gives: J gene, V gene, CDR3 protein.

TRBJ2-1	TRBV19	CASSPTWGGGYNEQFF
TRBJ2-6	TRBV19	CASSRQGQLAGANVLTF
TRBJ1-2	TRBV27	CASSPHSGQGPYGYTF
TRBJ1-2	TRBV25-1	CASSEYGGGYTF
TRBJ2-1	TRBV7-2	CASSLMLGGSGEQFF
TRBJ1-1	TRBV6-6	CASSYADTEAFF
TRBJ1-3	TRBV6-5	CASSYEEGRNTIYF
TRBJ2-4	TRBV7-2	CASSLALGGLAKNIQYF
TRBJ1-4	TRBV29-1	CSVEDVGRGNEKLFF
TRBJ1-4	TRBV3-1/TRBV3-2	CASSPTGAHAKLFF
TRBJ1-5	TRBV12-3/TRBV12-4	CASSLGQNQPQHF
TRBJ2-7	TRBV4-1	CASSQEHGGGQVSYEQYF
TRBJ1-2	TRBV27	CASSVDRLYGAGYTF
TRBJ1-1	TRBV30	CAWSHGGARRTEAFF
TRBJ2-5	TRBV29-1	CSAGSGRQTQYF
TRBJ1-1	TRBV25-1	CASSERQPNTEAFF
TRBJ1-6	TRBV11-2	CASSPHSLTASYNSPLHF
TRBJ2-7	TRBV11-2	CASSLDRRVGEQYF
TRBJ1-1	TRBV4-3	CASSQAGSNTEAFF
TRBJ2-3	TRBV19	CASSGSRGTQYF
TRBJ2-7	TRBV6-5	CASSGVGRPTYEQYF
TRBJ2-5	TRBV3-1/TRBV3-2	CASSPSRVAGGYQETQYF
TRBJ2-1	TRBV6-5	CASSTPGGPRNEQFF
TRBJ1-1	TRBV7-2	CASSLEWGRWDTEAFF
TRBJ1-2	TRBV30	CAWSVHGARNGYTF
TRBJ1-6	TRBV10-1	CASSVGQSAPLHF
TRBJ2-1	TRBV5-1	CASSLVVGGYNNEQFF
TRBJ1-3	TRBV4-3	CASSQGSASSGNTIYF
TRBJ1-3	TRBV9	CASSSRGTGNTIYF
TRBJ2-2	TRBV2	CASSEYGRQTGELFF
TRBJ1-6	TRBV7-6	CASSLDGNSPLHF
TRBJ2-3	TRBV9	CAIIARLHTDTQYF
TRBJ2-2	TRBV6-6	CASELEAPGTGELFF
TRBJ2-7	TRBV14	CASSQRGTGTEQYF
TRBJ1-5	TRBV6-5	CASSYSGRAGNQPQHF
TRBJ1-1	TRBV4-3	CASSMGGQPNTEAFF
TRBJ1-5	TRBV6-2/TRBV6-3	CASSVDSLRPQHF
TRBJ1-2	TRBV15	CATSIRTQQGYTF
TRBJ2-1	TRBV7-2	CASSLASEYEQFF
TRBJ2-7	TRBV3-1/TRBV3-2	CASSQAGGGEGQYF
TRBJ1-1	TRBV6-5	CASRPRGRGTEAFF
TRBJ2-5	TRBV12-5	CASGLGGAAPETQYF
TRBJ1-5	TRBV25-1	CASSEGTGYSNQPQHF
TRBJ2-7	TRBV7-8	CASSRQGQTAYEQYF
TRBJ2-5	TRBV15	CATSSRALEETQYF
TRBJ1-2	TRBV6-5	CASNTQGRRGYTF
TRBJ2-1	TRBV9	CASSVEGLAGVKGNEQFF
TRBJ1-1	TRBV4-2	CASSLLQRVPNTEAFF
TRBJ2-7	TRBV7-2	CASSLLGREEQYF
TRBJ1-2	TRBV19	CASRVGYGYTF
TRBJ1-6	TRBV7-9	CASSPGQYNSPLHF
TRBJ1-5	TRBV2	CASSATVSNQPQHF
TRBJ2-3	TRBV24-1	CATSDRDTQYF
TRBJ1-5	TRBV19	CASISTGTKVSNQPQHF